This T cell receptor (beta chain) was obtained from a study of blood T cell repertoires in COVID-19. Across the study: Sample material is recorded as cDNA or gDNA derived from T cells, B-cell-depleted T cells, or PBMCs.

This table comes from immunoSEQ multiplex PCR, and its TCRdb copy is limited to in-frame clones, with some not included. The repertoire holds fewer than 300,000 clones, with around 80% as singletons. Sequencing used peripheral blood. This TCR came from an older man with acute or convalescent COVID-19.

CDR3 sequence: CASSQDLGAEKLFF. CDR3 DNA: TGTGCCAGCAGCCAAGATTTGGGAGCCGAAAAACTGTTTTTT. This chain uses TRBV3-1 (or the pseudogene TRBV3-2) with TRBJ1-4; D remains ambiguous. V was trimmed by 0 bases and J by 8 bases, leaving 10 bases between them. This CDR3 has 14 amino acids. Germline loops: CDR1 LGHDT, CDR2 YNNKEL (reference sequence).